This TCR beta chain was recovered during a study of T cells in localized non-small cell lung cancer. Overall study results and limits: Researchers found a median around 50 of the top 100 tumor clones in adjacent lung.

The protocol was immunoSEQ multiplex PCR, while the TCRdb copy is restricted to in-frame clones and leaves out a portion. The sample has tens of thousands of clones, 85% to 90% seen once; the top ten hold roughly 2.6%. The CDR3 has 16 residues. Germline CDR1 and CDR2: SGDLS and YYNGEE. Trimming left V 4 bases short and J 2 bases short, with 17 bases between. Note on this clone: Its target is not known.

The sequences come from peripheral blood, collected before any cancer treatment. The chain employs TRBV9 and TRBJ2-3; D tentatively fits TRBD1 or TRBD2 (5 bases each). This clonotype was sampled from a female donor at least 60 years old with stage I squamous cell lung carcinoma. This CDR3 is CASSPAGTWPTDTQYF. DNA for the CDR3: TGTGCCAGCAGCCCAGCCGGGACCTGGCCCACAGATACGCAGTATTTT.